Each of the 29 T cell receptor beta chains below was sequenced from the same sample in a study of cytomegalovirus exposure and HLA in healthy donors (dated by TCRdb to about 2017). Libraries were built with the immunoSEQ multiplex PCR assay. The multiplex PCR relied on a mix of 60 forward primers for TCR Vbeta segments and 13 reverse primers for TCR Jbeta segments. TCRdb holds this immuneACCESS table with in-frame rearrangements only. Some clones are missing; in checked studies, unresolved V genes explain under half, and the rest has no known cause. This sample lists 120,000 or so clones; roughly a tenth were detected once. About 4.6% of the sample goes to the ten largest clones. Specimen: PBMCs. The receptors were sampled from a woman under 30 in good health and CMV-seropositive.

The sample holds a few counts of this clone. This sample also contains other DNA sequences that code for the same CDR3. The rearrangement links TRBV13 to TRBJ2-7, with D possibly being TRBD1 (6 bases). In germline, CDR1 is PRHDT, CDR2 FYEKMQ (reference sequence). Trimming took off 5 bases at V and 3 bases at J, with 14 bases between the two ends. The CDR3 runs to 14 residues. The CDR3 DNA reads TGTGCCAGCAGCGTACAGGGATCCCTCTACGAGCAGTACTTC. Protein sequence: CASSVQGSLYEQYF.

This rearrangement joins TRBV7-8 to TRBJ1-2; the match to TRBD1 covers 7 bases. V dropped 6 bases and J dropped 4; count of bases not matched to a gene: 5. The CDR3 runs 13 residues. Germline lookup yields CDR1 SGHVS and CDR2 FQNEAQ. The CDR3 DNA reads TGTGCCAGCAGTCCCCGGGACAGCTATGGCTACACCTTC. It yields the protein CASSPRDSYGYTF.

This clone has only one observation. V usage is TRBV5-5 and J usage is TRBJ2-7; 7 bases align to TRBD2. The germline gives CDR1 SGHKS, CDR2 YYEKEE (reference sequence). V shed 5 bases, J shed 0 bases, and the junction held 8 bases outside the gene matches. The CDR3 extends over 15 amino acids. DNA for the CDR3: TGTGCCAGCAGACCGGGACTACCCAGCTCCTACGAGCAGTACTTC. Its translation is CASRPGLPSSYEQYF.

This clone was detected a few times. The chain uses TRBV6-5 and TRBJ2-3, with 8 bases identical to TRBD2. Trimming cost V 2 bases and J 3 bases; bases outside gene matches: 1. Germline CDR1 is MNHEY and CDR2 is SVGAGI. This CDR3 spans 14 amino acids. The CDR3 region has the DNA TGTGCCAGCAGTTACGGACTAGCTACAGATACGCAGTATTTT. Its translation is CASSYGLATDTQYF.

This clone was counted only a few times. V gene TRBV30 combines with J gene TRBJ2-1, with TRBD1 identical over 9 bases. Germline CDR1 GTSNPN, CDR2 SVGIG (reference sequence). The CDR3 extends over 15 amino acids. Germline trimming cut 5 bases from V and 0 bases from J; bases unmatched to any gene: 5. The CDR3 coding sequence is TGTGCCTGGGGAACGGGACAGGGCTCCTACAATGAGCAGTTCTTC. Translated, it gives CAWGTGQGSYNEQFF.

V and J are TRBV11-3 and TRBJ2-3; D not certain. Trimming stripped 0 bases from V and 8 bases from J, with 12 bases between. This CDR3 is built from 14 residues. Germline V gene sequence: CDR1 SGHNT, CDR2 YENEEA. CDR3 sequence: CASSLDYPGVTQYF. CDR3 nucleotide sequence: TGTGCCAGCAGCTTAGATTATCCCGGAGTTACGCAGTATTTT.

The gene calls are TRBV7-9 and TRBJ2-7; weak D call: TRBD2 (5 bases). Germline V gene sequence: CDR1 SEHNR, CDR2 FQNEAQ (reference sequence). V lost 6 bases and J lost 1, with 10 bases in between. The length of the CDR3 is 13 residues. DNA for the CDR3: TGTGCCAGCAGGAGGGAATCATCCTACGAGCAGTACTTC. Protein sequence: CASRRESSYEQYF.

CDR3 protein: CAWGQLNGYTF. The CDR3 coding sequence is TGTGCCTGGGGACAGTTGAATGGCTACACCTTC. This sequence joins TRBV30 and TRBJ1-2, with a possible D match to TRBD1 (6 bases). The germline V gene has CDR1 GTSNPN and CDR2 SVGIG (reference sequence). V was cut by 5 bases and J by 6 bases, with 10 bases left in between. The CDR3 extends over 11 amino acids.

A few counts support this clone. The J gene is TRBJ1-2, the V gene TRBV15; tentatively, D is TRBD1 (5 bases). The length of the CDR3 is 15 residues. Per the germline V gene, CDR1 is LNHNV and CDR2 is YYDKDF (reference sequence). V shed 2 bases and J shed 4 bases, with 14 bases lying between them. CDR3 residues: CATSRPDGGAYGYTF. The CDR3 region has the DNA TGTGCCACCAGCAGACCCGACGGAGGGGCCTATGGCTACACCTTC.

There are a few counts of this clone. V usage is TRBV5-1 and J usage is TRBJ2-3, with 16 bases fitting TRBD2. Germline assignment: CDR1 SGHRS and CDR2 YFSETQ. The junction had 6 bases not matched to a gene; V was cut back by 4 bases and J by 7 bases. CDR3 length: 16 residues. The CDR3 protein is CASSPSGLAGGNTQYF. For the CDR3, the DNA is TGCGCCAGCAGCCCCTCGGGACTAGCGGGAGGGAATACGCAGTATTTT.

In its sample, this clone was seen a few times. In DNA, the CDR3 is TGCGCCAGCAGCGCCAGGGGGATCTCGGGCAATCAGCCCCAGCATTTT. Its protein product is CASSARGISGNQPQHF. The rearrangement joins TRBV4-1 to TRBJ1-5; 7 bases align to TRBD1. Germline V gene sequence: CDR1 MGHRA, CDR2 YSYEKL. With V trimmed by 5 bases and J by 2 bases, 9 bases remained unmatched. CDR3 length: 16 residues.

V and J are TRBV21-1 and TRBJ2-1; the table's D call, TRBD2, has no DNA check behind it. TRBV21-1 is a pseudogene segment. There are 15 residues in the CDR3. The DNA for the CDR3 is TGTGCCAGCAGCAAGCCCCATTGGAGCTACAATGAGCAGTTCTTC. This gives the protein CASSKPHWSYNEQFF.

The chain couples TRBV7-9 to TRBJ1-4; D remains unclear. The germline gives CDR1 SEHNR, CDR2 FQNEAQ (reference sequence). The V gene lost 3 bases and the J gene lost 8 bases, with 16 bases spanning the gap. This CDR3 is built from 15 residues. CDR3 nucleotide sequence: TGTGCCAGCAGCTTCCCTAACTCCCCGAACGAAAAACTGTTTTTT. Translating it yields CASSFPNSPNEKLFF.

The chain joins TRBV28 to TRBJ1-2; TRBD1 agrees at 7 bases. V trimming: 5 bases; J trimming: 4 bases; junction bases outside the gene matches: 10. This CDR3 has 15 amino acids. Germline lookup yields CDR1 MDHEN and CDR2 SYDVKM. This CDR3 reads CASSTRQGRSYGYTF. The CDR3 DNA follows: TGTGCCAGCAGTACTAGACAGGGTAGAAGCTATGGCTACACCTTC.

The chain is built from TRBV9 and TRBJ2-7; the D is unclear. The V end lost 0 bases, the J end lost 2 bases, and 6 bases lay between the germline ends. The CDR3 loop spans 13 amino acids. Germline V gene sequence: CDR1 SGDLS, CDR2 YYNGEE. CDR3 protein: CASSVGEPYEQYF. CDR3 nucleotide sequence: TGTGCCAGCAGCGTAGGAGAGCCCTACGAGCAGTACTTC.

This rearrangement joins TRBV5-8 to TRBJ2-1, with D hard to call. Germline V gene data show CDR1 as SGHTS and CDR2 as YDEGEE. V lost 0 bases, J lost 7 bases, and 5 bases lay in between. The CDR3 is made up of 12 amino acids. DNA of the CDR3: TGTGCCAGCAGCTTGGGTCTGAATGAGCAGTTCTTC. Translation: CASSLGLNEQFF. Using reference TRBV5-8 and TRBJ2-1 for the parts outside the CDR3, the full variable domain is EAGVTQSPTHLIKTRGQQATLRCSPISGHTSVYWYQQALGLGLQFLLWYDEGEERNRGNFPPRFSGRQFPNYSSELNVNALELEDSALYLCASSLGLNEQFFGPGTRLTVL.

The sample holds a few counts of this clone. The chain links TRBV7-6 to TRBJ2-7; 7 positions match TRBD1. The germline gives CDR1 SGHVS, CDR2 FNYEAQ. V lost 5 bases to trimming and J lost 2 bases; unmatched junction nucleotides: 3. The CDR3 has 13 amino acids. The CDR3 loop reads CASSPQGAYEQYF. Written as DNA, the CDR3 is TGTGCCAGCAGCCCCCAGGGGGCCTACGAGCAGTACTTC.

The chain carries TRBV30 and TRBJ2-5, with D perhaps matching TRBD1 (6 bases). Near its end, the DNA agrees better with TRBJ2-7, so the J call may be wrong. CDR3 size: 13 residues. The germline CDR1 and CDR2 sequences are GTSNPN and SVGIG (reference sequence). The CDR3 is CAWSGTASYEQYF. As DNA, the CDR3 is TGTGCCTGGAGTGGGACAGCCTCCTACGAGCAGTACTTC.

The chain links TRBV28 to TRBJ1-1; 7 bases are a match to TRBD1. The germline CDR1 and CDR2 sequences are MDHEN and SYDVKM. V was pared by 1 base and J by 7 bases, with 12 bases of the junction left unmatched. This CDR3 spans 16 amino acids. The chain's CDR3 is CASSLLFNQGEDEAFF. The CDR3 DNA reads TGTGCCAGCAGTTTATTATTCAACCAGGGGGAAGATGAAGCTTTCTTT.

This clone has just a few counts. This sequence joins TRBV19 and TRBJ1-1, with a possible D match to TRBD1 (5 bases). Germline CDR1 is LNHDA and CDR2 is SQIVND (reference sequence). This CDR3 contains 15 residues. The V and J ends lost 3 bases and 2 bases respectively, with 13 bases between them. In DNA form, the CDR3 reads TGTGCCAGTAGTATCCGGAGGGACGGCAACACTGAAGCTTTCTTT. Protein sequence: CASSIRRDGNTEAFF.

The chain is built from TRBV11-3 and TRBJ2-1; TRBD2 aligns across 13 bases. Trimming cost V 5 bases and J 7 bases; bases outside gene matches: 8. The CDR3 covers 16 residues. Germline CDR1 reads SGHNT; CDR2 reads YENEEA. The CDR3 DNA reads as TGTGCCAGCAGCCCATGGACTAGCGGGAGTAATAATGAGCAGTTCTTC. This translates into CASSPWTSGSNNEQFF.

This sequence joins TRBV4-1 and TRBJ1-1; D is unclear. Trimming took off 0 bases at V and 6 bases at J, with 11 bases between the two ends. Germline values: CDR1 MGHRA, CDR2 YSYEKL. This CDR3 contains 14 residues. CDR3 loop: CASSQDRGLAEAFF. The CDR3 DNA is TGCGCCAGCAGCCAAGACCGGGGATTGGCTGAAGCTTTCTTT.

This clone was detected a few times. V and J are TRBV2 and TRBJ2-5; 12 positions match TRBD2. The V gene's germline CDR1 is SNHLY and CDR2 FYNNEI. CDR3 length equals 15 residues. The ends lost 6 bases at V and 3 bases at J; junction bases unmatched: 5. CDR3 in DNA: TGTGCCAGCAGCGGACTAGCGGGGAATAAAGAGACCCAGTACTTC. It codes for CASSGLAGNKETQYF.

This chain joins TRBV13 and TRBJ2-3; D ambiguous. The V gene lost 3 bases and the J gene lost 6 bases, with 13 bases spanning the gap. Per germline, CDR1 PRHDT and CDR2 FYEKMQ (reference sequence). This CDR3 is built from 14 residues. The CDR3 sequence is CASSLPPPADTQYF. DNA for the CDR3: TGTGCCAGCAGCTTGCCCCCCCCTGCGGATACGCAGTATTTT.

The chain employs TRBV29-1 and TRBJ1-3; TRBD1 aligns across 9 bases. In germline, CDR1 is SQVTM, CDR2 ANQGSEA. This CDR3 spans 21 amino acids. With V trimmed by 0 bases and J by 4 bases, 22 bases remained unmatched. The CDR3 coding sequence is TGCAGCGTTGAAGATCCAAAGGGAGGGACAGGGAATAACTTGTTGGGAAACACCATATATTTT. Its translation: CSVEDPKGGTGNNLLGNTIYF.

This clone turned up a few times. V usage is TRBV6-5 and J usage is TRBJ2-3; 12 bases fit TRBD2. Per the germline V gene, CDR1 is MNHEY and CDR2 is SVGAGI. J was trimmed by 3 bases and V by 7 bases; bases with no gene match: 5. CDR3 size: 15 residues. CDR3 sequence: CASKPTSGRTDTQYF. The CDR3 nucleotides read TGTGCCAGCAAGCCCACTAGCGGGAGGACAGATACGCAGTATTTT.

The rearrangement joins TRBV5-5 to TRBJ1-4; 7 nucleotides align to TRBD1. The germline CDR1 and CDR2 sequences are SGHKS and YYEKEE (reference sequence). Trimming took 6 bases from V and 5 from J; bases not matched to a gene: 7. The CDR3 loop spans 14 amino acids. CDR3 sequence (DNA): TGTGCCAGCACCGCAGGGGGTTGGAATGAAAAACTGTTTTTT. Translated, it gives CASTAGGWNEKLFF.

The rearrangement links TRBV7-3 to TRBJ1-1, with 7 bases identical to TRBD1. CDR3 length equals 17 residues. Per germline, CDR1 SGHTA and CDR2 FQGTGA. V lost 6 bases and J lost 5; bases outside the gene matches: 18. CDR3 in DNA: TGTGCCAGCAGTCGACAGGGTGGCGGGGCCGGATATACTGAAGCTTTCTTT. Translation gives CASSRQGGGAGYTEAFF. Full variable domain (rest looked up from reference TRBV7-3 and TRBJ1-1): GAGVSQTPSNKVTEKGKYVELRCDPISGHTALYWYRQSLGQGPEFLIYFQGTGAADDSGLPNDRFFAVRPEGSVSTLKIQRTERGDSAVYLCASSRQGGGAGYTEAFFGQGTRLTVV.

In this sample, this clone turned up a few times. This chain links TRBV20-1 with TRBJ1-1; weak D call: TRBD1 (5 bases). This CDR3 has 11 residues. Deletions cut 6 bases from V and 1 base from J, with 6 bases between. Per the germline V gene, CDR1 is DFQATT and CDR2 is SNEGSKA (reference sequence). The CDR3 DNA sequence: TGCAGTGCGGGGGGGAACACTGAAGCTTTCTTT. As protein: CSAGGNTEAFF.